The 32 T cell receptor beta chains below come from one sample, sequenced in a study of cytomegalovirus exposure and HLA in healthy donors. The PCR contained 60 Vbeta and 13 Jbeta primers. Generated by immunoSEQ multiplex PCR, the TCRdb table keeps only in-frame clones and is missing some. This table has about 150,000 clones, about 10% appearing once. Specimen: PBMCs. These receptors all stem from a man aged 50 to 59 in good health and CMV-seronegative.

In its sample, this clone was seen many times. This chain connects TRBV5-6 to TRBJ2-1; 11 bases line up with TRBD2. The CDR3 length is 16 residues. The V and J ends lost 7 bases and 9 bases, in that order; junction bases with no gene match: 15. Looked up from germline, CDR1 is SGHDT and CDR2 is YYEEEE. DNA for the CDR3: TGTGCCAGCTCCCGGCGCACTAGCGGGGGCTTTGGTGAGCAGTTCTTC. Its translation is CASSRRTSGGFGEQFF.

The chain couples TRBV28 to TRBJ2-7; 10 bases fit TRBD2. CDR1 and CDR2 (germline): MDHEN, SYDVKM. V lost 6 bases and J lost 3; bases outside the gene matches: 8. The CDR3 sequence is 15 residues long. The CDR3 DNA reads TGTGCCAGCAGAGGTGCGTCTAGCGGGAGCTACGAGCAGTACTTC. This translates into CASRGASSGSYEQYF.

In its sample, this clone was seen a few times. CDR3 protein: CASSVTRREQYF. The DNA for the CDR3 is TGCGCCAGCAGCGTGACTAGACGCGAGCAGTACTTC. The chain has TRBV5-1 and TRBJ2-7, with TRBD2 as a possible D gene (6 bases). The CDR3 has 12 amino acids. CDR1 and CDR2 from the germline V gene are SGHRS and YFSETQ. Trimming shortened V by 4 bases and J by 6 bases, and 11 bases separated the two germline ends.

This clone was picked up many times. The J gene is TRBJ2-2, the V gene TRBV6-1, with 7 bases that match TRBD2. The CDR3 length is 16 residues. Germline V gene lookup returns CDR1 MNHNS and CDR2 SASEGT. Trimming removed 0 bases from V and 4 bases from J; junction bases left unmatched: 5. The CDR3 region has the DNA TGTGCCAGCAGTGAAGCGGCCGGGGGGAGCACCGGGGAGCTGTTTTTT. It is translated as CASSEAAGGSTGELFF.

The genes are TRBV29-1 and TRBJ1-6, with D possibly TRBD1 on 6 matching bases. Deletions cut 8 bases from V and 7 bases from J, with 15 bases between. Germline CDR1 and CDR2: SQVTM and ANQGSEA. This CDR3 region has 13 residues. CDR3 DNA sequence: TGCAGCATACGGACAGAATCCAATTCACCCCTCCACTTT. It encodes CSIRTESNSPLHF.

This clone was seen a few times. The CDR3 DNA sequence: TGCAGCGTTGAAGGCCAGGGCACTGAAGCTTTCTTT. It encodes CSVEGQGTEAFF. The rearrangement joins TRBV29-1 to TRBJ1-1; TRBD1 might be the D (5 bases). Germline CDR1 is SQVTM and CDR2 is ANQGSEA. The CDR3 has 12 amino acids. The germline V and J ends were trimmed by 1 base and 4 bases, with 7 bases remaining between them.

This clone showed up just a few times. The J gene is TRBJ2-2, the V gene TRBV10-3; 12 bases line up with TRBD2. CDR1 ENHRY and CDR2 SYGVKD come from the germline V gene. Trimming cost V 6 bases and J 4 bases; bases outside gene matches: 12. The CDR3 covers 18 residues. DNA for the CDR3: TGTGCCATCAGACGAGGACTAGCGGGACCCAGGGGCACCGGGGAGCTGTTTTTT. Its translation: CAIRRGLAGPRGTGELFF.

This clone was seen a few times. Here the CDR3 DNA reads TGTGCCAGCAGCCAAGCTTTCCAGGGGGCCCAAGAGACCCAGTACTTC. Residues: CASSQAFQGAQETQYF. This sequence joins TRBV4-2 and TRBJ2-5, with 8 positions matching TRBD1. The CDR3 has 16 amino acids. Germline V gene lookup returns CDR1 LGHNA and CDR2 YNFKEQ. Unmatched junction bases numbered 5, after V lost 1 base and J lost 1 base.

V is TRBV10-2 and J is TRBJ1-4; 10 nucleotides agree with TRBD1. CDR1 is WSHSY, CDR2 SAAADI, per germline. V shed 5 bases and J 7 bases; nucleotides not matched to a gene: 4. This CDR3 is built from 14 residues. The CDR3 DNA sequence: TGCGCCAGCAGTCCCGGGACAGGGGTTGAAAAACTGTTTTTT. It translates to CASSPGTGVEKLFF.

The chain links TRBV18 to TRBJ1-4, with D unresolved. Germline CDR1 and CDR2: KGHSH and LQKENI. CDR3 length: 15 residues. V gave up 4 bases and J gave up 0 bases, with 9 bases separating them. The CDR3 sequence is CASSLAGATNEKLFF. The CDR3 DNA reads as TGTGCCAGCTCACTCGCAGGCGCAACTAATGAAAAACTGTTTTTT.

The chain employs TRBV7-3 and TRBJ2-1; 13 bases align to TRBD2. The trim removed 4 bases at V and 2 bases at J, leaving 8 bases unmatched. From germline, CDR1 is SGHTA and CDR2 FQGTGA. There are 18 residues in the CDR3. The CDR3 is CASSSPPGLAGAYNEQFF. CDR3 nucleotide sequence: TGTGCCAGCAGCTCCCCACCTGGACTAGCGGGGGCCTACAATGAGCAGTTCTTC.

In this sample, this clone turned up a few times. V gene TRBV5-1 combines with J gene TRBJ2-3; 12 bases fit TRBD2. After removal of 3 bases from V and 0 bases from J, the junction contained 11 bases not matched to a gene. Germline V gives CDR1 SGHRS, CDR2 YFSETQ. CDR3 size: 19 residues. For the CDR3, the DNA is TGCGCCAGCAGCTCCGCACTAGCGGGGGGCCTAACTAGCACAGATACGCAGTATTTT. Its protein is CASSSALAGGLTSTDTQYF.

The V gene is TRBV29-1, the J gene TRBJ2-5; weak D call: TRBD1 (6 bases). V was shortened by 7 bases and J by 7 bases, with 19 bases between the two germline ends. This CDR3 is 13 amino acids long. In germline, CDR1 is SQVTM, CDR2 ANQGSEA. Written as DNA, the CDR3 is TGCAGCGCCGAAAGGGACACCAGCCGGACCCAGTACTTC. This codes for CSAERDTSRTQYF.

This clone was recorded a few times. The rearrangement links TRBV15 to TRBJ1-4; no firm D call. Germline V gene data show CDR1 as LNHNV and CDR2 as YYDKDF (reference sequence). The CDR3 runs 15 residues. V gave up 0 bases and J gave up 7 bases, with 12 bases separating them. The CDR3 here is CATSRDPGPGEKLFF. The CDR3 DNA reads TGTGCCACCAGCAGAGATCCCGGCCCAGGTGAAAAACTGTTTTTT.

The rearrangement uses TRBV28 and TRBJ2-3, with TRBD2 as a possible D gene (5 bases). The CDR3 loop spans 16 amino acids. The V and J ends lost 4 bases and 0 bases respectively, with 14 bases between them. Germline assignment: CDR1 MDHEN and CDR2 SYDVKM. The CDR3 DNA reads as TGTGCCAGCAGTTCCATGGGAGAATCAAGCACAGATACGCAGTATTTT. This codes for CASSSMGESSTDTQYF.

This clone was found a few times. The chain joins TRBV9 to TRBJ2-7; 9 bases align to TRBD2. Germline V CDR1 and CDR2: SGDLS, YYNGEE. J was trimmed by 2 bases and V by 0 bases; bases with no gene match: 9. The CDR3 is 17 amino acids. The CDR3 DNA is TGTGCCAGCAGCGTAGGGGACGTTTTAGCGGGGGCCTACGAGCAGTACTTC. Translation: CASSVGDVLAGAYEQYF.

There are a few counts of this clone. The genes are TRBV7-6 and TRBJ1-1; D is uncertain. V was cut by 5 bases and J by 8 bases, with 21 bases left in between. This CDR3 contains 15 residues. The germline gives CDR1 SGHVS, CDR2 FNYEAQ. In DNA, the CDR3 is TGTGCCAGCAGCCCCCGTGGAGGGAAAGGGAGGGAAGCTTTCTTT. Its translation is CASSPRGGKGREAFF.

This chain connects TRBV19 to TRBJ2-7, with 10 bases identical to TRBD2. J lost 2 bases, V lost 8 bases, and 6 bases had no gene match. From germline, CDR1 is LNHDA and CDR2 SQIVND (reference sequence). The CDR3 covers 14 residues. CDR3 in amino acids: CASRWTSGTYEQYF. CDR3 bases: TGTGCCAGTCGGTGGACTAGCGGAACCTACGAGCAGTACTTC.

This clone was picked up a small number of times. J is TRBJ2-7 and V is TRBV5-1, with D tentatively TRBD1 (6 bases). With 2 bases removed from V and 5 bases from J, the gap between germline ends came to 14 bases. Germline values: CDR1 SGHRS, CDR2 YFSETQ. The CDR3 loop spans 14 amino acids. The CDR3 bases are TGCGCCAGCAGCTTACGGGACACCCGGGACGAGCAGTACTTC. The encoded protein is CASSLRDTRDEQYF.

The chain has TRBV28 and TRBJ1-3, with D possibly being TRBD1 (5 bases). The CDR3 is 14 amino acids. V was shortened by 10 bases and J by 4 bases, with 17 bases between the two germline ends. Looked up from germline, CDR1 is MDHEN and CDR2 is SYDVKM. The CDR3 sequence is CATLSRGKGNTIYF. The CDR3 DNA sequence: TGTGCCACCCTGTCTCGGGGGAAAGGAAACACCATATATTTT. Full variable domain (missing parts from reference TRBV28 and TRBJ1-3): DVKVTQSSRYLVKRTGEKVFLECVQDMDHENMFWYRQDPGLGLRLIYFSYDVKMKEKGDIPEGYSVSREKKERFSLILESASTNQTSMYLCATLSRGKGNTIYFGEGSWLTVV.

This clone was detected only a few times. This chain uses TRBV7-9 with TRBJ2-3, with TRBD1 as a possible D gene (7 bases). The CDR3 contains 14 residues. CDR1 SEHNR and CDR2 FQNEAQ come from the germline V gene (reference sequence). Deletions cut 3 bases from V and 3 bases from J, with 10 bases between. This chain's CDR3 is CASSLEGQTDTQYF. The CDR3 DNA reads TGTGCCAGCAGCTTGGAGGGACAGACAGATACGCAGTATTTT.

The CDR3 is CASSFQGVGTDTQYF. The CDR3, as DNA: TGTGCCAGCAGCTTCCAGGGGGTTGGCACAGATACGCAGTATTTT. The gene calls are TRBV7-9 and TRBJ2-3, with 7 bases fitting TRBD1. The junction had 4 bases not matched to a gene; V was cut back by 3 bases and J by 1 base. The CDR3 is 15 amino acids. CDR1 and CDR2 from the germline V gene are SEHNR and FQNEAQ (reference sequence).

The chain carries TRBV9 and TRBJ2-1; TRBD1 matches at 9 bases. Trimming cost V 3 bases and J 6 bases; bases outside gene matches: 7. CDR1 SGDLS and CDR2 YYNGEE come from the germline V gene. This CDR3 spans 15 amino acids. Here the CDR3 reads CASSGAGTGRNEQFF. CDR3 coding DNA: TGTGCCAGCAGCGGAGCCGGGACAGGGCGCAATGAGCAGTTCTTC. Full variable domain (outside the CDR3, taken from reference TRBV9 and TRBJ2-1): DSGVTQTPKHLITATGQRVTLRCSPRSGDLSVYWYQQSLDQGLQFLIQYYNGEERAKGNILERFSAQQFPDLHSELNLSSLELGDSALYFCASSGAGTGRNEQFFGPGTRLTVL.

This clone came up a few times. Other DNA sequences of this sample code for an identical CDR3. For the CDR3, the DNA is TGTGCCAGCAGACGGACAGGGGGCTATGGCTACACCTTC. Translation: CASRRTGGYGYTF. The chain combines TRBV6-5 with TRBJ1-2; the match to TRBD1 covers 10 bases. V shed 6 bases, J shed 4 bases, and the junction held 2 bases outside the gene matches. This CDR3 contains 13 residues. The germline V gene encodes CDR1 MNHEY and CDR2 SVGAGI.

The rearrangement joins TRBV30 to TRBJ2-5, with 10 bases fitting TRBD1. With the DNA end fitting TRBJ2-7 better, the J assignment may be wrong. The germline V gene has CDR1 GTSNPN and CDR2 SVGIG (reference sequence). The CDR3 loop spans 14 amino acids. As DNA, the CDR3 is TGTGCCTGGAAAAGTGGACAGGGGGGCTACGAGCAGTACTTC. As protein: CAWKSGQGGYEQYF.

The J gene is TRBJ1-2, the V gene TRBV7-3; D remains ambiguous. Germline V gives CDR1 SGHTA, CDR2 FQGTGA. V gave up 5 bases and J gave up 3 bases, with 19 bases separating them. The CDR3 is 16 amino acids. For the CDR3, the DNA is TGTGCCAGCAGCCCCTCGCTCGTGGCACCCGACTATGGCTACACCTTC. This gives the protein CASSPSLVAPDYGYTF.

V usage is TRBV27 and J usage is TRBJ2-1; D is perhaps TRBD2 (5 bases). The CDR3 sequence is 15 residues long. Trimming removed 5 bases from V and 7 bases from J, with 18 bases in between. Germline V gene sequence: CDR1 MNHEY, CDR2 SMNVEV (reference sequence). CDR3 loop: CASSAPIVGENEQFF. The CDR3 coding sequence is TGTGCCAGCAGTGCCCCCATAGTGGGAGAGAATGAGCAGTTCTTC.

The chain carries TRBV7-2 and TRBJ1-5, with D perhaps matching TRBD1 (6 bases). Trimming stripped 0 bases from V and 6 bases from J, with 12 bases between. CDR3 length equals 15 residues. CDR1 and CDR2 from the germline V gene are SGHTA and FQGNSA. The CDR3 protein is CASSLASGVGQPQHF. CDR3 nucleotides: TGTGCCAGCAGCTTAGCTTCAGGGGTAGGTCAGCCCCAGCATTTT.

This clone showed up just a few times. The chain combines TRBV30 with TRBJ1-1; 11 bases agree with TRBD1. Germline CDR1 reads GTSNPN; CDR2 reads SVGIG (reference sequence). J gave up 1 base and V 4 bases, and 17 bases lay outside the gene matches. The CDR3 is 19 amino acids. The CDR3 sequence is CAWTHSGTGGGLRNTEAFF. The CDR3 DNA reads as TGTGCCTGGACCCATTCGGGGACAGGGGGGGGATTGAGGAACACTGAAGCTTTCTTT.

The V and J genes are TRBV2 and TRBJ2-3; 8 positions agree with TRBD2. Germline V gene lookup returns CDR1 SNHLY and CDR2 FYNNEI. The CDR3 is 17 amino acids. V lost 6 bases, J lost 1 base, and 12 bases stayed unmatched. CDR3 sequence (DNA): TGTGCCAGCAGGCCCTGGGCGGGGGGCCTTCGCACAGATACGCAGTATTTT. This encodes CASRPWAGGLRTDTQYF.

J is TRBJ1-5 and V is TRBV27; 8 nucleotides line up with TRBD1. The V and J ends lost 6 bases and 0 bases, in that order; junction bases with no gene match: 10. The germline V gene encodes CDR1 MNHEY and CDR2 SMNVEV (reference sequence). The CDR3 runs to 17 residues. The CDR3 sequence: CASRGQGRLYSNQPQHF. The CDR3 DNA sequence: TGTGCCAGCAGAGGACAGGGAAGACTTTATAGCAATCAGCCCCAGCATTTT.

The chain is built from TRBV14 and TRBJ2-7; D might be TRBD1 (6 bases). Germline V gives CDR1 SGHDN, CDR2 FVKESK. Trimming left V 8 bases short and J 3 bases short, with 11 bases between. The CDR3 contains 12 residues. CDR3 sequence reads: CASGGSHYEQYF. Written as DNA, the CDR3 is TGTGCCAGCGGGGGCAGCCACTACGAGCAGTACTTC.